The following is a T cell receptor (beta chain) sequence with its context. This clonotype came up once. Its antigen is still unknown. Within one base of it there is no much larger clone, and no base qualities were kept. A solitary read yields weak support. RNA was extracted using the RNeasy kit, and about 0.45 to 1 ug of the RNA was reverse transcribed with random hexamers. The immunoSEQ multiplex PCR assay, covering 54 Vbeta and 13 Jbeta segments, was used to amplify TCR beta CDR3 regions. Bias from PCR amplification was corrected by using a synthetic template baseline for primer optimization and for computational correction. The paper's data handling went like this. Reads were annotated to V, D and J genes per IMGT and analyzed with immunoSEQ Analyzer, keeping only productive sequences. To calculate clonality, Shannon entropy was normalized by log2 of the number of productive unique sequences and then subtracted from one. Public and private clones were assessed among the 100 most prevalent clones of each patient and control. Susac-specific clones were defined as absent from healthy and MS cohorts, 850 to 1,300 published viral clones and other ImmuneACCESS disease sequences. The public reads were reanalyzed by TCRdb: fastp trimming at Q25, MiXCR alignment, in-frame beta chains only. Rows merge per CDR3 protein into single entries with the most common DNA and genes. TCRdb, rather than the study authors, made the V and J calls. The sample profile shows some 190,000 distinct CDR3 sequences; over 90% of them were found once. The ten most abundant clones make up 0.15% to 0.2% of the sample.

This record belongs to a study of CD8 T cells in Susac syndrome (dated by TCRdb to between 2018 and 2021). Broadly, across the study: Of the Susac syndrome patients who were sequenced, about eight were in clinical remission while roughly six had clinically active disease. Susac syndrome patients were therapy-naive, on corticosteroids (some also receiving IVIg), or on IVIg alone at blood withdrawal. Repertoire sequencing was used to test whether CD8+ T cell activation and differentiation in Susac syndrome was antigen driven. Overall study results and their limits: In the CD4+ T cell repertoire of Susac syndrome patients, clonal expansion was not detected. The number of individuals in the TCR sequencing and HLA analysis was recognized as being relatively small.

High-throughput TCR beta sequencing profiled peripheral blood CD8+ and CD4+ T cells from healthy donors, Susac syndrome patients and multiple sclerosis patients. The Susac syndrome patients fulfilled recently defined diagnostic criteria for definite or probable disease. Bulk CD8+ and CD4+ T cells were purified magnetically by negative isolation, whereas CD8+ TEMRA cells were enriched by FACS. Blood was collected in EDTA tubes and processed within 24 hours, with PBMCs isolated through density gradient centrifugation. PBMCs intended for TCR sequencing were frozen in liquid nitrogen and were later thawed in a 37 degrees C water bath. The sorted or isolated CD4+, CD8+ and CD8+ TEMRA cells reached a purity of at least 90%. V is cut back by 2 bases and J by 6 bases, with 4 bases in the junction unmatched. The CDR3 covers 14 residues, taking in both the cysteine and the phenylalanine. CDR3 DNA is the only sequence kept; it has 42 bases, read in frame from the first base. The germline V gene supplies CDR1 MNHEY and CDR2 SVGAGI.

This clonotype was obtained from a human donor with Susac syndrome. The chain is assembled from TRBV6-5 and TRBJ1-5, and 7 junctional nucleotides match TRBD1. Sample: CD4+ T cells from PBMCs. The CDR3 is CASSYRTGGQPQHF. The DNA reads TGTGCCAGCAGTTACCGGACAGGAGGTCAGCCCCAGCATTTT.